The clone carrying this T cell receptor beta chain was counted between two and nine times. Its antigen is not identified. Each TCR cDNA library carried sample-specific barcodes on both ends. TCRdb independently ran MiXCR on the 5' RACE reads; one entry per CDR3 protein. The sample lists 400,000 or so distinct CDR3 sequences, approximately 30% occurring once. V was clipped by 7 bases and J by 2 bases, with 19 bases between them. Germline CDR1 is SQVTM and CDR2 is ANQGSEA. This CDR3 is 15 amino acids long. This entry comes from a study of identical twins' blood T cells. Overall study context: Roughly 50 million reads covered about 6 alpha-chain and about 6 beta-chain libraries. Broader study findings: Twins shared more top CDR3 clonotypes than unrelated donors did.

V gene TRBV29-1 combines with J gene TRBJ2-3; D may be TRBD1 (6 bases). The specimen sequenced was PBMCs. The sequence came from a woman between 18 and 55 years old in good health. CDR3 DNA sequence: TGCAGCGCCCCCAGGGGACCCCTTAACACAGATACGCAGTATTTT. Encoded protein: CSAPRGPLNTDTQYF.